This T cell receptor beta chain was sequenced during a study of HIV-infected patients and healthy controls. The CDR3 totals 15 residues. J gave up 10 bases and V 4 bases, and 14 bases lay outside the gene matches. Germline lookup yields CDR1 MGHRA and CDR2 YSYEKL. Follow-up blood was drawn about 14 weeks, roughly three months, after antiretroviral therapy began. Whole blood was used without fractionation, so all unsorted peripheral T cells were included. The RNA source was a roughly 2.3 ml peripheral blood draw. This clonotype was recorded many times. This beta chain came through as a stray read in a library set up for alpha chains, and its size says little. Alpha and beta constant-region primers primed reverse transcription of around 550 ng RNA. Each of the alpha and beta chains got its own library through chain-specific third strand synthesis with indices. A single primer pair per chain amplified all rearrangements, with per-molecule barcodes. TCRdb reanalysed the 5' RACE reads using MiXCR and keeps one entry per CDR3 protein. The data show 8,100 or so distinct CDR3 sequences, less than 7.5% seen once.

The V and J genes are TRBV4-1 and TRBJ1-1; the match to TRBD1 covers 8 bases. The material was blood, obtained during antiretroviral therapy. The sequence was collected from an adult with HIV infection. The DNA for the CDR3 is TGCGCCAGCAGCCTCATACCGACAGGGGCGGGTTCAGCTTTCTTT. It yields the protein CASSLIPTGAGSAFF.